The 6 T cell receptor beta chains given below trace back to one sample, sequenced in a study of blood T cell repertoires in COVID-19. Libraries were prepared by immunoSEQ multiplex PCR; TCRdb keeps only in-frame clonotypes and omits some of them. The sample has approximately 220,000 clones; around nine tenths are singletons. Sequenced input: peripheral blood. These receptor sequences come from a man aged 55 to 70 with acute or convalescent COVID-19.

The CDR3, as DNA: TGTGCCAGCAGCTTGGACCGGGACAGGGGGCTCGAGCAGTACTTC. Translating gives CASSLDRDRGLEQYF. This chain joins TRBV7-8 and TRBJ2-7; TRBD1 matches at 12 bases. This CDR3 spans 15 amino acids. Germline assignment: CDR1 SGHVS and CDR2 FQNEAQ. Unmatched junction bases numbered 6, after V lost 3 bases and J lost 6 bases.

The V call is TRBV11-3, the J call TRBJ2-7; 8 bases are shared with TRBD2. Germline loops: CDR1 SGHNT, CDR2 YENEEA. The CDR3 is 15 residues long. V dropped 4 bases and J dropped 3; count of bases not matched to a gene: 8. The CDR3 sequence: CASSSRGGLGYEQYF. The CDR3, as DNA: TGTGCCAGCAGCTCTCGGGGGGGCCTAGGCTACGAGCAGTACTTC.

V is TRBV7-9 and J is TRBJ2-7; TRBD1 matches 9 bases. The J segment lost 2 bases and the V segment lost 4 bases, leaving 6 bases of the junction unmatched. The CDR3 has 15 residues. Germline V gene sequence: CDR1 SEHNR, CDR2 FQNEAQ (reference sequence). The CDR3 coding sequence is TGTGCCAGCAGCTATACAGGGGGCCGGGCCTACGAGCAGTACTTC. It is translated as CASSYTGGRAYEQYF.

The chain combines TRBV9 with TRBJ2-7; weak D call: TRBD2 (5 bases). V lost 0 bases and J lost 6, with 13 bases in between. CDR3 length equals 14 residues. Germline CDR1 SGDLS, CDR2 YYNGEE. The CDR3 DNA reads TGTGCCAGCAGCGTAGCAGATCGGGGATCCGAGCAGTACTTC. Its protein is CASSVADRGSEQYF.

In this sample, this clone turned up once. The chain couples TRBV5-4 to TRBJ2-2; 9 bases match TRBD2. The CDR3 sequence is 17 residues long. Germline loops: CDR1 SGHNT, CDR2 YYREEE (reference sequence). The J segment lost 6 bases and the V segment lost 4 bases, leaving 13 bases of the junction unmatched. CDR3 region: CASSPGGGGALAGELFF. CDR3 in DNA: TGTGCCAGCAGCCCTGGGGGCGGGGGGGCCTTGGCCGGGGAGCTGTTTTTT.

The chain links TRBV6-5 to TRBJ1-6; TRBD1 matches at 8 bases. Germline values: CDR1 MNHEY, CDR2 SVGAGI. The CDR3 is 15 amino acids. V lost 5 bases to trimming and J lost 7 bases; unmatched junction nucleotides: 7. The CDR3 DNA follows: TGTGCCAGCAGTCGCCAGGGGGCCCACAATTCACCCCTCCACTTT. Its translation is CASSRQGAHNSPLHF.